The entry that follows covers one TCR beta chain sequence. This sample is drawn from a study of CD8 T cells in Susac syndrome. Random hexamers primed reverse transcription of about 0.45 to 1 ug RNA. TCRdb itself ran the immunoSEQ multiplex PCR reads through MiXCR, one entry per CDR3 protein. The profile shows 140,000 to 150,000 distinct CDR3 sequences, 90% to 95% of them singletons. This CDR3 is built from 13 residues. CDR1 is MGHRA and CDR2 is YSYEKL in the germline V gene. V was clipped by 1 base and J by 4 bases, with 7 bases between them. Material for sequencing was CD4+ T cells from PBMCs. The chain combines TRBV4-1 with TRBJ2-5; the D is unclear. This sequence originates from a human donor with multiple sclerosis. CDR3 protein: CASSQAPLETQYF. CDR3 DNA: TGCGCCAGCAGCCAAGCCCCCCTAGAGACCCAGTACTTC.